A single sample gave rise to the 23 T cell receptor beta chains below, sequenced in a study of T cells in Graves' hyperthyroidism and ophthalmopathy. The CDR3 regions of TCR beta were amplified from RNA transcripts. First-round RT-PCR targeting the TCR CDR3 was performed with the HTBI primer set. Using its own MiXCR run on the multiplex PCR reads, TCRdb lists one record per CDR3 protein. The sample has around 400,000 distinct CDR3 sequences; about 15% are singletons. The sample consisted of blood. The receptors stem from a woman aged 18-29 years with Graves' hyperthyroidism that later progressed to Graves' ophthalmopathy.

This clonotype was seen only once. This sequence joins TRBV28 and TRBJ1-4; 9 bases align to TRBD1. The germline V gene has CDR1 MDHEN and CDR2 SYDVKM. J was trimmed by 7 bases and V by 5 bases; bases with no gene match: 14. This CDR3 region has 17 residues. In DNA form, the CDR3 reads TGTGCCAGCAGTGACCCTCCAACAGGGGGCGGGGGTGAAAAACTGTTTTTT. This sequence encodes CASSDPPTGGGGEKLFF.

A few counts support this clonotype. V and J are TRBV20-1 and TRBJ2-7; maybe TRBD2 (5 bases). The CDR3 is 14 amino acids. The V end was cut by 3 bases, the J end by 1 base, with 13 bases between. From germline, CDR1 is DFQATT and CDR2 SNEGSKA (reference sequence). CDR3 residues: CSARSGSGSYEQYF. CDR3 coding DNA: TGCAGTGCTAGGTCGGGCAGCGGATCCTACGAGCAGTACTTC.

This clonotype was recorded many times. The rearrangement joins TRBV28 to TRBJ2-7; D remains ambiguous. CDR1 is MDHEN and CDR2 is SYDVKM in the germline V gene. V was cut by 3 bases and J by 0 bases, with 6 bases left in between. The CDR3 loop spans 13 amino acids. CDR3 region: CASSFDGSYEQYF. CDR3 sequence (DNA): TGTGCCAGCAGTTTCGACGGCTCCTACGAGCAGTACTTC. The variable domain in full, with the rest retrieved from reference TRBV28 and TRBJ2-7, is DVKVTQSSRYLVKRTGEKVFLECVQDMDHENMFWYRQDPGLGLRLIYFSYDVKMKEKGDIPEGYSVSREKKERFSLILESASTNQTSMYLCASSFDGSYEQYFGPGTRLTVT.

This clonotype came up a few times. The rearrangement joins TRBV15 to TRBJ1-2; 7 bases are shared with TRBD1. Germline V lookup: CDR1 LNHNV, CDR2 YYDKDF (reference sequence). J gave up 8 bases and V 1 base, and 7 bases lay outside the gene matches. The CDR3 is 14 amino acids. Here the CDR3 reads CATSRGEGALGYTF. The CDR3 DNA reads TGTGCCACCAGCAGAGGGGAGGGGGCTCTCGGCTACACCTTC.

This clonotype appeared many times. The CDR3 bases are TGTGCCAGCAGCTCCTCGAACGACAGGGAGAAAGGCAATCAGCCCCAGCATTTT. Residues: CASSSSNDREKGNQPQHF. The chain recombines TRBV7-9 with TRBJ1-5; 7 bases are shared with TRBD1. Germline lookup yields CDR1 SEHNR and CDR2 FQNEAQ (reference sequence). CDR3 length equals 18 residues. Unmatched junction bases numbered 14, after V lost 4 bases and J lost 2 bases. The whole variable domain, remainder taken from reference TRBV7-9 and TRBJ1-5, is DTGVSQNPRHKITKRGQNVTFRCDPISEHNRLYWYRQTLGQGPEFLTYFQNEAQLEKSRLLSDRFSAERPKGSFSTLEIQRTEQGDSAMYLCASSSSNDREKGNQPQHFGDGTRLSIL.

This clonotype showed up many times. The chain is built from TRBV27 and TRBJ1-6; a possible D gene is TRBD1 (5 bases). CDR1 and CDR2 from the germline V gene are MNHEY and SMNVEV (reference sequence). The CDR3 has 16 residues. The ends were cut back, 5 bases at V and 7 bases at J, with 18 bases in the middle. CDR3 sequence (DNA): TGTGCCAGCAGTCCTTCCCCGACAGCCGGAAATTCACCCCTCCACTTT. Amino acid sequence: CASSPSPTAGNSPLHF.

This clonotype has ten or more counts. The gene calls are TRBV2 and TRBJ2-1; D gene uncertain. In germline, CDR1 is SNHLY, CDR2 FYNNEI. V was pared by 2 bases and J by 3 bases, with 11 bases between. The CDR3 loop spans 15 amino acids. The CDR3 DNA reads TGTGCCAGCAGTGAATCTGAGCTTTTCTACAATGAGCAGTTCTTC. Its translation is CASSESELFYNEQFF.

This clonotype was detected ten times or more. The chain combines TRBV7-9 with TRBJ1-6; TRBD1 matches at 7 bases. The J segment lost 8 bases and the V segment lost 6 bases, leaving 7 bases of the junction unmatched. The CDR3 spans 14 residues. Looked up from germline, CDR1 is SEHNR and CDR2 is FQNEAQ (reference sequence). CDR3 DNA: TGTGCCAGCAGACCGGGACAGAGTTATTCACCCCTCCACTTT. This codes for CASRPGQSYSPLHF.

This clonotype was seen many times. The V gene is TRBV2, the J gene TRBJ1-2, with 7 bases fitting TRBD1. Germline assignment: CDR1 SNHLY and CDR2 FYNNEI. This CDR3 region has 14 residues. V trimming: 3 bases; J trimming: 4 bases; junction bases outside the gene matches: 5. The CDR3 DNA follows: TGTGCCAGCAGTGACTTCAGGGGGATCTATGGCTACACCTTC. Its translation: CASSDFRGIYGYTF.

In regard to this clonotype: A much larger clone is a single base away; this may be a read error. The rearrangement links TRBV6-9 to TRBJ2-1; D uncertain. The CDR3 is 14 amino acids. Deletions cut 4 bases from V and 7 bases from J, with 14 bases between. Germline V gene data show CDR1 as MNHGY and CDR2 as SVAAGI. The CDR3 nucleotides read TGTGCCAGCAGTTGCTCGAATCGACAAAATGAGCAGTTCTTC. It specifies CASSCSNRQNEQFF.

This clonotype was found a few times. The rearrangement links TRBV5-5 to TRBJ2-1; D uncertain. CDR1 is SGHKS, CDR2 YYEKEE, per germline (reference sequence). Deletions cut 4 bases from V and 7 bases from J, with 21 bases between. The CDR3 extends over 16 amino acids. Here the CDR3 reads CASSDLPDPRTNEQFF. As DNA, the CDR3 is TGTGCCAGCAGCGACCTCCCGGATCCCCGAACAAATGAGCAGTTCTTC.

This clonotype was counted at least ten times. The V call is TRBV20-1, the J call TRBJ2-1; 11 bases align to TRBD2. Per the germline V gene, CDR1 is DFQATT and CDR2 is SNEGSKA (reference sequence). V shed 6 bases, J shed 5 bases, and the junction held 6 bases outside the gene matches. CDR3 length: 14 amino acids. The CDR3 DNA reads as TGCAGTGCCCTAGCGGGAGGAATGGACAATGAGCAGTTCTTC. As protein: CSALAGGMDNEQFF.

The V gene is TRBV5-1, the J gene TRBJ2-7; 15 nucleotides align to TRBD2. CDR1 and CDR2 from the germline V gene are SGHRS and YFSETQ. The CDR3 has 18 amino acids. J was trimmed by 2 bases and V by 4 bases; bases with no gene match: 10. CDR3 amino acids: CASSVYSGLAGGAYEQYF. In DNA form, the CDR3 reads TGCGCCAGCAGCGTATACTCGGGACTAGCGGGAGGAGCCTACGAGCAGTACTTC. The full variable domain, with the rest looked up from reference TRBV5-1 and TRBJ2-7, is KAGVTQTPRYLIKTRGQQVTLSCSPISGHRSVSWYQQTPGQGLQFLFEYFSETQRNKGNFPGRFSGRQFSNSRSEMNVSTLELGDSALYLCASSVYSGLAGGAYEQYFGPGTRLTVT.

The V and J genes are TRBV7-2 and TRBJ2-7; possible D gene TRBD1, 5 bases. V was cut by 2 bases and J by 5 bases, with 19 bases left in between. Germline-derived CDR1 and CDR2 are SGHTA and FQGNSA. This CDR3 is built from 16 residues. In DNA form, the CDR3 reads TGTGCCAGCAGCTTAACACAGGTTTTCAGCAAGGACGAGCAGTACTTC. Its translation: CASSLTQVFSKDEQYF.

There are many counts of this clonotype. This chain uses TRBV7-9 with TRBJ2-5; 8 bases agree with TRBD2. Germline-derived CDR1 and CDR2 are SEHNR and FQNEAQ (reference sequence). V shed 2 bases, J shed 2 bases, and the junction held 10 bases outside the gene matches. The CDR3 length is 17 residues. The CDR3 nucleotides are TGTGCCAGCAGCTTAATCTATACTAGCGGAGAACAAGAGACCCAGTACTTC. Translated, it gives CASSLIYTSGEQETQYF.

About this clonotype itself: Being one base from a much bigger clone, this may be a read error. The J gene is TRBJ2-3, the V gene TRBV12-3 or TRBV12-4, with D tentatively TRBD2 (5 bases). V was trimmed by 4 bases and J by 5 bases, leaving 10 bases between them. The CDR3 loop spans 13 amino acids. The CDR3 DNA reads TGTGCCAGCAGTTGGGAGTTAGTAGATACGCAGTATTTT. This codes for CASSWELVDTQYF.

This clonotype is a singleton in its sample. The chain uses TRBV12-3 or TRBV12-4 and TRBJ1-1; D is unresolved. The ends were cut back, 3 bases at V and 4 bases at J, with 12 bases in the middle. CDR3 length: 14 residues. CDR3 residues: CASSFPGRRTEAFF. As DNA, the CDR3 is TGTGCCAGCAGTTTCCCGGGCCGGCGCACTGAAGCTTTCTTT.

The table lists this clonotype with a few counts. The J gene is TRBJ2-7, the V gene TRBV29-1; 11 nucleotides agree with TRBD2. The CDR3 length is 15 residues. Germline V lookup: CDR1 SQVTM, CDR2 ANQGSEA. V shed 2 bases and J 0 bases; nucleotides not matched to a gene: 3. CDR3 sequence reads: CSVESGTSGSYEQYF. The CDR3 nucleotides read TGCAGCGTTGAATCTGGGACTAGCGGCTCCTACGAGCAGTACTTC.

The genes are TRBV7-8 and TRBJ2-1; D is possibly TRBD2 (5 bases). CDR1 SGHVS and CDR2 FQNEAQ come from the germline V gene. The V end was cut by 6 bases, the J end by 3 bases, with 12 bases between. CDR3 length: 14 residues. CDR3: CASRPGLFYNEQFF. The CDR3 coding sequence is TGTGCCAGCAGGCCCGGACTTTTCTACAATGAGCAGTTCTTC.

On this clonotype: This may be a read error: a much more frequent sequence differs by one nucleotide. This sequence joins TRBV6-2 or TRBV6-3 and TRBJ2-7; TRBD1 aligns across 9 bases. The germline V gene encodes CDR1 MNHEY and CDR2 SVGEGT. This CDR3 has 14 residues. V shed 2 bases, J shed 6 bases, and the junction held 5 bases outside the gene matches. The CDR3 region is CASSYQGTGCEQYF. CDR3 nucleotide sequence: TGTGCCAGCAGTTACCAAGGGACAGGGTGCGAGCAGTACTTC.

V usage is TRBV5-1 and J usage is TRBJ2-5; 9 bases line up with TRBD2. Per germline, CDR1 SGHRS and CDR2 YFSETQ. CDR3 size: 17 residues. The V gene end was trimmed by 7 bases and the J gene end by 1 base; junction bases not matched to a gene: 14. CDR3 residues: CASGNGALAGSQETQYF. The CDR3 DNA follows: TGCGCCAGCGGAAATGGGGCCCTAGCGGGGTCCCAAGAGACCCAGTACTTC.

This clonotype occurred many times. This chain uses TRBV3-1 with TRBJ2-3; TRBD2 matches 13 bases. Unmatched junction bases numbered 10, after V lost 1 base and J lost 6 bases. The CDR3 extends over 18 amino acids. Germline lookup yields CDR1 LGHDT and CDR2 YNNKEL (reference sequence). The CDR3 DNA follows: TGTGCCAGCAGCCAAGGCCGCGGGACTAGCGGGATGCTCGATACGCAGTATTTT. As protein: CASSQGRGTSGMLDTQYF.

This clonotype was observed a few times. The rearrangement links TRBV11-1 to TRBJ2-7, with D perhaps TRBD2 (6 bases). Germline V gene lookup returns CDR1 SGHAT and CDR2 FQDESV (reference sequence). V lost 1 base and J 5 bases, leaving 12 bases between the germline ends. This CDR3 has 14 amino acids. CDR3 in amino acids: CASSLGSGGHEQYF. In nucleotides, the CDR3 is TGTGCCAGCAGCTTAGGCTCCGGGGGACACGAGCAGTACTTC.